This is a list of T cell receptor beta chains from one sample in a study of CD8 T cells in ankylosing spondylitis. Each CDR3 protein is one row after TCRdb ran MiXCR on the 5' RACE reads. The sample shows around 230,000 distinct CDR3 sequences, 8% to 10% of them seen only once. What was sequenced was blood, either unsorted or a sorted T cell fraction (not recorded which). These receptor sequences come from a female donor with ankylosing spondylitis or in good health (not recorded which). Both conserved end residues are part of each CDR3. D genes are given only for firm matches. Rows may omit the clone size; those that give it use once, few, many or a size class.

>TRBV20-1|NA|TRBJ2-1|many
CSARAGPYNEQFF
TGCAGTGCTAGAGCGGGGCCCTACAATGAGCAGTTCTTC
>TRBV5-5|NA|TRBJ1-2|many
CASSLGDNNYGYTF
TGTGCCAGCAGCTTAGGGGACAATAACTATGGCTACACCTTC
>TRBV23-1|NA|TRBJ2-7|once
CASSQLMEGRLDF
TGCGCCAGCAGTCAATTGATGGAAGGGCGGCTAGACTTC
>TRBV11-3|NA|TRBJ2-3|many
CASSGRTTDTQYF
TGTGCCAGCAGTGGCAGGACCACAGATACGCAGTATTTT
>TRBV15|TRBD2|TRBJ2-7|many
CATSRGLAELYEQYF
TGTGCCACCAGCAGGGGACTAGCGGAGCTATACGAGCAGTACTTC
>TRBV6-1|TRBD2|TRBJ2-7|many
CASSELAGGNEQYF
TGTGCCAGCAGTGAACTAGCGGGGGGCAACGAGCAGTACTTC
>TRBV20-1|NA|TRBJ2-5|many
CSARAPGEPTQYF
TGCAGTGCTAGAGCCCCGGGGGAGCCGACCCAGTACTTC
>TRBV6-6|NA|TRBJ1-1|many
CASRSTQSDEAFF
TGTGCCAGCAGATCTACGCAATCCGATGAAGCTTTCTTT
>TRBV20-1|TRBD2|TRBJ2-4|many
CSASNGGRRTSGARNIQYF
TGCAGTGCTAGTAACGGCGGCAGACGGACTAGCGGGGCCCGTAACATTCAGTACTTC
>TRBV5-1|NA|TRBJ2-7|many
CASRPGPAYEQYF
TGCGCCAGCAGACCCGGTCCGGCCTACGAGCAGTACTTC
>TRBV5-5|NA|TRBJ2-7|many
CASSLVAAGPREQYF
TGTGCCAGCAGCTTGGTAGCGGCTGGTCCCCGCGAGCAGTACTTC
>TRBV9|NA|TRBJ2-1|many
CASSVDGSTWNEQFF
TGTGCCAGCAGCGTAGACGGGTCTACTTGGAATGAGCAGTTCTTC
>TRBV27|TRBD2|TRBJ2-5|many
CATSWAGGPDETQYF
TGTGCCACCAGTTGGGCGGGAGGGCCTGATGAGACCCAGTACTTC
>TRBV29-1|NA|TRBJ2-7|NA
CSAHVGREQYF
TGCAGCGCTCATGTAGGGCGCGAGCAGTACTTC
>TRBV9|NA|TRBJ2-5|many
CASSPQRLAETQYF
TGTGCCAGCAGTCCCCAGAGGCTAGCAGAGACCCAGTACTTC
>TRBV5-1|NA|TRBJ2-3|many
CASSFWTARAGPDTQYF
TGCGCCAGCAGCTTCTGGACCGCAAGGGCTGGCCCAGATACGCAGTATTTT
>TRBV7-9|NA|TRBJ2-1|few
CASSLGLTSTNEQFF
TGTGCCAGCAGCCTAGGGTTAACTAGTACCAATGAGCAGTTCTTC
>TRBV20-1|NA|TRBJ2-1|many
CSARAEAATYNEQFF
TGCAGTGCTAGAGCTGAGGCGGCGACCTACAATGAGCAGTTCTTC